This is a list of T cell receptor beta chains from one sample in a study of blood T cell repertoires in COVID-19. Sequencing was performed with immunoSEQ multiplex PCR; in TCRdb, only in-frame clones are kept and a portion is missing. The sample shows approximately 240,000 clones, about nine tenths of them seen only once. The sequencing input was PBMCs or T cells enriched from blood (not recorded which). The receptors derive from a woman under 40 with acute COVID-19. Each CDR3 is given with its conserved first and last residue. Fields, in order: J gene, D gene, V gene, clone size, CDR3 DNA, CDR3 protein. D genes are given only for firm matches. Some rows have no size entry. The others give once, few or many, or a class for an expanded clone.

J gene: TRBJ1-5
D gene: TRBD1
V gene: TRBV28
clone size: few
CDR3 DNA: TGTGCCAGCAGTCATGACAGGGGAGAATCTCAGCCCCAGCATTTT
CDR3 protein: CASSHDRGESQPQHF

J gene: TRBJ2-2
D gene: TRBD2
V gene: TRBV10-3
clone size: -
CDR3 DNA: TGTGCCATCACCGGCGGAGCGGGGGGGCTCTCCGGGGAGCTGTTTTTT
CDR3 protein: CAITGGAGGLSGELFF

J gene: TRBJ2-3
D gene: TRBD2
V gene: TRBV7-9
clone size: -
CDR3 DNA: TGTGCCAGCAGCTTAGCGAGTTTGCGGGAGGGCCCTCGGTCAGATACGCAGTATTTT
CDR3 protein: CASSLASLREGPRSDTQYF

J gene: TRBJ2-7
D gene: TRBD2
V gene: TRBV28
clone size: many
CDR3 DNA: TGTGCTACTAGCGGGTCCTACGAGCAGTACTTC
CDR3 protein: CATSGSYEQYF

J gene: TRBJ2-5
D gene: -
V gene: TRBV2
clone size: -
CDR3 DNA: TGTGCCAGCATTCCGGGAGAGACCCAGTACTTC
CDR3 protein: CASIPGETQYF

J gene: TRBJ1-6
D gene: -
V gene: TRBV6-1
clone size: -
CDR3 DNA: TGTGCCAGCAGTGAAGTGCCACCTGCCAGCTCCTATAATTCACCCCTCCACTTT
CDR3 protein: CASSEVPPASSYNSPLHF

J gene: TRBJ1-5
D gene: -
V gene: TRBV15
clone size: -
CDR3 DNA: TGTGCCACCAGCAGACTATCAGGGGCGGACAATCAGCCCCAGCATTTT
CDR3 protein: CATSRLSGADNQPQHF

J gene: TRBJ1-1
D gene: TRBD1
V gene: TRBV5-1
clone size: -
CDR3 DNA: TGCGCCAGCAGGAGGGACAGGATTTTCACTGAAGCTTTCTTT
CDR3 protein: CASRRDRIFTEAFF

J gene: TRBJ2-5
D gene: -
V gene: TRBV2
clone size: -
CDR3 DNA: TGTGCCAGCAGATACAGGGATAAAGAGACCCAGTACTTC
CDR3 protein: CASRYRDKETQYF

J gene: TRBJ1-2
D gene: TRBD1
V gene: TRBV2
clone size: -
CDR3 DNA: TGTGCCAGCAATACCGGGACAGGCCAAGGGTACACCTTC
CDR3 protein: CASNTGTGQGYTF

J gene: TRBJ1-2
D gene: -
V gene: TRBV4-1
clone size: -
CDR3 DNA: TGCGCCAGCAGCCAAGTGACAGGAACTAACTATGGCTACACCTTC
CDR3 protein: CASSQVTGTNYGYTF

J gene: TRBJ2-3
D gene: -
V gene: TRBV20-1
clone size: -
CDR3 DNA: TGCAGTGCTAGTGAGGTGAATCCTTACTCTTCTAGCACAGATACGCAGTATTTT
CDR3 protein: CSASEVNPYSSSTDTQYF

J gene: TRBJ1-5
D gene: -
V gene: TRBV16
clone size: -
CDR3 DNA: TGTGCCAGCAGCCAAGCCGACAGCCTTAGCAATCAGCCCCAGCATTTT
CDR3 protein: CASSQADSLSNQPQHF

J gene: TRBJ2-3
D gene: TRBD2
V gene: TRBV27
clone size: -
CDR3 DNA: TGTGCCAGCAGTTTGACTAGCGGGGGACTTCCGGCAGATACGCAGTATTTT
CDR3 protein: CASSLTSGGLPADTQYF

J gene: TRBJ2-1
D gene: TRBD2
V gene: TRBV3-1/TRBV3-2
clone size: -
CDR3 DNA: TGTGCCAGCAGCCAGGCCTCCGGGACTAGCGGGAGGGATGGGCAGTTCTTC
CDR3 protein: CASSQASGTSGRDGQFF

J gene: TRBJ2-2
D gene: -
V gene: TRBV29-1
clone size: -
CDR3 DNA: TGCAGCGTTTTAACGGCAGGGAGGTCCGGGGAGCTGTTTTTT
CDR3 protein: CSVLTAGRSGELFF

J gene: TRBJ1-5
D gene: -
V gene: TRBV4-1
clone size: once
CDR3 DNA: TGCGCCAGCAGCCAAGCAACGAGCCAGCCCCAGCATTTT
CDR3 protein: CASSQATSQPQHF

J gene: TRBJ2-1
D gene: TRBD1
V gene: TRBV6-1
clone size: -
CDR3 DNA: TGTGCCAGCAGTGAATGGGGACAGGGGGCGGACAATGAGCAGTTCTTC
CDR3 protein: CASSEWGQGADNEQFF

J gene: TRBJ1-4
D gene: -
V gene: TRBV11-2
clone size: -
CDR3 DNA: TGTGCCAGCAGCTTAGGCGTCATTAATGAAAAACTGTTTTTT
CDR3 protein: CASSLGVINEKLFF

J gene: TRBJ2-6
D gene: -
V gene: TRBV2
clone size: -
CDR3 DNA: TGTGCCAGCAGTGGGTTACAGGGATTTAATGGGGCCAACGTCCTGACTTTC
CDR3 protein: CASSGLQGFNGANVLTF

J gene: TRBJ2-3
D gene: -
V gene: TRBV5-4
clone size: -
CDR3 DNA: TGTGCCAGCAGCGACAGTATCACAGATACGCAGTATTTT
CDR3 protein: CASSDSITDTQYF

J gene: TRBJ1-2
D gene: -
V gene: TRBV2
clone size: -
CDR3 DNA: TGTGCCAGCGGGGGAAACAGGGTTGAGAGCTATGGCTACACCTTC
CDR3 protein: CASGGNRVESYGYTF

J gene: TRBJ2-4
D gene: -
V gene: TRBV24-1
clone size: -
CDR3 DNA: TGTGCCACCAGTGATGGCGGGGTCCAAAACATTCAGTACTTC
CDR3 protein: CATSDGGVQNIQYF

J gene: TRBJ2-7
D gene: TRBD1
V gene: TRBV9
clone size: -
CDR3 DNA: TGTGCCAGCAGCGCCCAGGGGGCAGGTAGTTCCTACGAGCAGTACTTC
CDR3 protein: CASSAQGAGSSYEQYF

J gene: TRBJ2-3
D gene: -
V gene: TRBV7-8
clone size: -
CDR3 DNA: TGTGCCAGCAGCTCAGCCGAGGCCGATACGCAGTATTTT
CDR3 protein: CASSSAEADTQYF

J gene: TRBJ2-7
D gene: TRBD2
V gene: TRBV11-2
clone size: -
CDR3 DNA: TGTGCCAGCAGGGCCCTGGTAGCGGGGTTATACGAGCAGTACTTC
CDR3 protein: CASRALVAGLYEQYF

J gene: TRBJ2-7
D gene: -
V gene: TRBV28
clone size: -
CDR3 DNA: TGTGCCAGCAGACTATCCCTCGCGGTCCACGAGCAGTACTTC
CDR3 protein: CASRLSLAVHEQYF

J gene: TRBJ1-5
D gene: -
V gene: TRBV15
clone size: -
CDR3 DNA: TGTGCCACCAGCAGAGATCAAACAGGCAATCAGCCCCAGCATTTT
CDR3 protein: CATSRDQTGNQPQHF

J gene: TRBJ2-1
D gene: TRBD2
V gene: TRBV6-1
clone size: -
CDR3 DNA: TGTGCCAGCAGTGAGGGACTAGGGGAGCAGTTCTTC
CDR3 protein: CASSEGLGEQFF

J gene: TRBJ1-6
D gene: TRBD1
V gene: TRBV4-3
clone size: -
CDR3 DNA: TGCGCCAGCAGCCAAAACACCCGGGACAGGGGGGACTCACCCCTCCACTTT
CDR3 protein: CASSQNTRDRGDSPLHF

J gene: TRBJ2-3
D gene: TRBD2
V gene: TRBV6-5
clone size: -
CDR3 DNA: TGTGCCAGCAGTAGAGGACTAGCGGTAGATACGCAGTATTTT
CDR3 protein: CASSRGLAVDTQYF

J gene: TRBJ2-2
D gene: -
V gene: TRBV7-8
clone size: once
CDR3 DNA: TGTGCCAGTTGGGACTTCACCGGGGAGCTGTTTTTT
CDR3 protein: CASWDFTGELFF

J gene: TRBJ1-4
D gene: -
V gene: TRBV5-1
clone size: -
CDR3 DNA: TGCGCCAGCAGCGTGGGACAAGAACTCTCCGCGGGTGAAAAACTGTTTTTT
CDR3 protein: CASSVGQELSAGEKLFF

J gene: TRBJ2-4
D gene: -
V gene: TRBV18
clone size: -
CDR3 DNA: TGTGCCAGCTCACTGGGACACCCCCTAGCCAAAAACATTCAGTACTTC
CDR3 protein: CASSLGHPLAKNIQYF

J gene: TRBJ2-1
D gene: -
V gene: TRBV25-1
clone size: -
CDR3 DNA: TGTGCCAGCAGTGAATGGGAACAGGAAGGGCTATTTAATGAGCAGTTCTTC
CDR3 protein: CASSEWEQEGLFNEQFF

J gene: TRBJ2-5
D gene: TRBD2
V gene: TRBV7-8
clone size: -
CDR3 DNA: TGTGCCAGCAGCCCGTATCCCCCCGACAGCGGGACTAGCGGGAGACCCCCGGGGGAGACCCAGTACTTC
CDR3 protein: CASSPYPPDSGTSGRPPGETQYF

J gene: TRBJ1-1
D gene: TRBD1
V gene: TRBV19
clone size: -
CDR3 DNA: TGTGCCAGTAGTTTGACAGGGTCCGCTGAAGCTTTCTTT
CDR3 protein: CASSLTGSAEAFF

J gene: TRBJ2-7
D gene: -
V gene: TRBV29-1
clone size: -
CDR3 DNA: TGCAGCGTTGAGTTGGAGCAACGGCAGTACTTC
CDR3 protein: CSVELEQRQYF

J gene: TRBJ1-1
D gene: -
V gene: TRBV5-4
clone size: -
CDR3 DNA: TGTGCCAGCAGTCCCACCAGGGTGAACACTGAAGCTTTCTTT
CDR3 protein: CASSPTRVNTEAFF

J gene: TRBJ2-7
D gene: -
V gene: TRBV30
clone size: -
CDR3 DNA: TGTGCCTGGAGTGTAAACAGGGAATACGAGCAGTACTTC
CDR3 protein: CAWSVNREYEQYF

J gene: TRBJ1-2
D gene: TRBD1
V gene: TRBV4-1
clone size: -
CDR3 DNA: TGCGCCAGCAGCCAACCAGGGGGCGACTATGGCTACACCTTC
CDR3 protein: CASSQPGGDYGYTF

J gene: TRBJ2-1
D gene: TRBD2
V gene: TRBV6-2/TRBV6-3
clone size: -
CDR3 DNA: TGTGCCAGCAGTTACAGCCTAGGCGGGAGGGCCCAGGTTGAGCAGTTCTTC
CDR3 protein: CASSYSLGGRAQVEQFF

J gene: TRBJ1-5
D gene: TRBD1
V gene: TRBV27
clone size: -
CDR3 DNA: TGTGCCAGCAGTCTAGGGACAGGGGGCGCGAGGAGCAATCAGCCCCAGCATTTT
CDR3 protein: CASSLGTGGARSNQPQHF

J gene: TRBJ2-7
D gene: -
V gene: TRBV7-3
clone size: -
CDR3 DNA: TGTGCCAGCAGCGGGCCGGGAGACTCCTACGAGCAGTACTTC
CDR3 protein: CASSGPGDSYEQYF

J gene: TRBJ2-3
D gene: TRBD2
V gene: TRBV5-1
clone size: -
CDR3 DNA: TGCGCCAGCAGCTTAGGGAATAGCGGGAGCACAGATACGCAGTATTTT
CDR3 protein: CASSLGNSGSTDTQYF

J gene: TRBJ2-7
D gene: -
V gene: TRBV19
clone size: -
CDR3 DNA: TGTGCCAGTAGTCCCGGGGGATACGAGCAGTACTTC
CDR3 protein: CASSPGGYEQYF

J gene: TRBJ1-6
D gene: TRBD1
V gene: TRBV2
clone size: few
CDR3 DNA: TGTGCCAGCAGAGCCGGCGGCGGGCAGGGGGTTTCACCCCTCCACTTT
CDR3 protein: CASRAGGGQGVSPLHF

J gene: TRBJ1-1
D gene: -
V gene: TRBV7-9
clone size: -
CDR3 DNA: TGTGCCAGCAGCCCTACAGAGTTGAACACTGAAGCTTTCTTT
CDR3 protein: CASSPTELNTEAFF

J gene: TRBJ2-5
D gene: -
V gene: TRBV6-5
clone size: -
CDR3 DNA: TGTGCCAGCACCCAAGTTGCGGCGGGCGAGACCCAGTACTTC
CDR3 protein: CASTQVAAGETQYF

J gene: TRBJ2-1
D gene: TRBD1
V gene: TRBV24-1
clone size: -
CDR3 DNA: TGTGCCACCAGTGAGCGTCGGGACAGGGGATACAATGAGCAGTTCTTC
CDR3 protein: CATSERRDRGYNEQFF

J gene: TRBJ1-2
D gene: TRBD1
V gene: TRBV11-2
clone size: -
CDR3 DNA: TGTGCCAGCGTCCGGGACAGGGGGACCGTGGGCTATGGCTACACCTTC
CDR3 protein: CASVRDRGTVGYGYTF